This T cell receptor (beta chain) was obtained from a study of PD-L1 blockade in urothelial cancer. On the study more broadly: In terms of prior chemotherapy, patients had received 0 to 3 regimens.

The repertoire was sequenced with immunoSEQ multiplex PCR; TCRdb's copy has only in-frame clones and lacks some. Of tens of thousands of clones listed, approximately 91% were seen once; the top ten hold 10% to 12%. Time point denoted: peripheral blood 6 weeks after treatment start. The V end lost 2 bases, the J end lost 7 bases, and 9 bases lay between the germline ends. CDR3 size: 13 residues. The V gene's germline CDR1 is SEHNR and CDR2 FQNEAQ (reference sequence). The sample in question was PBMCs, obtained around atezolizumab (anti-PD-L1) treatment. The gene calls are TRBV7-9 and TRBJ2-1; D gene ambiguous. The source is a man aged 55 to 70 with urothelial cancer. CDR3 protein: CASSLRSGNEQFF. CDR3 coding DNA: TGTGCCAGCAGCTTACGTTCAGGAAATGAGCAGTTCTTC.